A selection of T cell receptor beta chains follows, all from one sample in a study of blood T cell repertoires in COVID-19. Only in-frame clones appear in the TCRdb table, and some are missing; sequencing was by immunoSEQ multiplex PCR. The table has about 94,000 clones, 74% seen once. The sample consisted of peripheral blood. The receptors stem from a man in his 70s with COVID-19, enrolled during active disease. The CDR3 runs from the conserved cysteine through the conserved F or W. Fields, in order: D gene, J gene, clone size, V gene, CDR3 protein, CDR3 DNA. D genes are given only for firm matches. Clone size is not always given. Where it is, it says once, few, many or a class for expanded clones.

TRBD2	TRBJ2-1	.	TRBV30	CAWRRTSGRPGEQFF	TGTGCCTGGAGAAGGACTAGCGGGAGGCCGGGTGAGCAGTTCTTC
TRBD1	TRBJ1-1	.	TRBV19	CASSLAPNRGPNTEAFF	TGTGCCAGTAGTTTAGCCCCTAACAGGGGGCCAAACACTGAAGCTTTCTTT
TRBD1	TRBJ2-3	.	TRBV7-9	CASSHTQGAYTDTQYF	TGTGCCAGCAGCCACACACAGGGGGCCTACACAGATACGCAGTATTTT
.	TRBJ2-2	.	TRBV6-5	CASSLAPNTGELFF	TGTGCCAGCAGTTTAGCGCCGAACACCGGGGAGCTGTTTTTT
TRBD1	TRBJ1-2	many	TRBV28	CASVRDRGRNYGYTF	TGTGCCAGCGTCCGGGACAGGGGAAGAAACTATGGCTACACCTTC
.	TRBJ1-4	.	TRBV4-1	CASSQDRWGLASEKLFF	TGCGCCAGCAGCCAAGATCGATGGGGGCTGGCGTCTGAAAAACTGTTTTTT
.	TRBJ2-6	.	TRBV30	CAWSVRGAGANVLTF	TGTGCCTGGAGTGTACGGGGTGCTGGGGCCAACGTCCTGACTTTC
.	TRBJ1-5	few	TRBV28	CASSSTGYGQPQHF	TGTGCCAGCAGTTCTACAGGGTACGGTCAGCCCCAGCATTTT
TRBD1	TRBJ1-1	.	TRBV18	CASSLLGQGDTEAFF	TGTGCCAGCTCCCTCCTTGGACAGGGCGACACTGAAGCTTTCTTT
.	TRBJ1-1	.	TRBV10-3	CAISESGGPGAFF	TGTGCCATCAGTGAGTCGGGGGGGCCGGGGGCTTTCTTT
.	TRBJ1-3	.	TRBV28	CASSLRWSGAVGNTIYF	TGTGCCAGCAGTTTAAGGTGGTCCGGAGCGGTCGGAAACACCATATATTTT
.	TRBJ2-1	few	TRBV6-5	CATKEYYDEQFF	TGTGCCACCAAAGAGTACTACGATGAGCAGTTCTTC
TRBD2	TRBJ2-1	.	TRBV28	CASSSLAGVDNEQFF	TGTGCCAGCAGTTCCCTAGCGGGAGTCGACAATGAGCAGTTCTTC
TRBD1	TRBJ1-5	.	TRBV2	CASSYQGASNQPQHF	TGTGCCAGCAGTTACCAGGGGGCCAGCAATCAGCCCCAGCATTTT
.	TRBJ1-2	once	TRBV7-2	CASSPDNVQGYGYTF	TGTGCCAGCAGCCCAGATAACGTGCAGGGCTATGGCTACACCTTC
.	TRBJ2-2	.	TRBV7-3	CASTRTGENTGELFF	TGTGCCAGCACTAGGACTGGAGAGAACACCGGGGAGCTGTTTTTT
.	TRBJ2-2	.	TRBV5-4	CASSLKGGWDTGELFF	TGTGCCAGCAGCTTGAAAGGGGGATGGGACACCGGGGAGCTGTTTTTT
TRBD2	TRBJ2-7	.	TRBV28	CASTTGLATYEQYF	TGTGCCAGTACTACGGGACTAGCGACCTACGAGCAGTACTTC
TRBD1	TRBJ1-2	.	TRBV15	CATSISTGAYGYTF	TGTGCCACCAGCATATCGACAGGGGCCTATGGCTACACCTTC
TRBD1	TRBJ1-2	.	TRBV5-6	CASSLGTGNYGYTF	TGTGCCAGCAGCTTGGGGACAGGGAACTATGGCTACACCTTC
.	TRBJ2-7	few	TRBV5-1	CASSLILDSYEQYF	TGCGCCAGCAGCTTAATTTTGGACAGCTACGAGCAGTACTTC
.	TRBJ1-5	.	TRBV28	CASRTGFQPQHF	TGTGCCAGCAGAACAGGGTTTCAGCCCCAGCATTTT
.	TRBJ2-1	.	TRBV12-3/TRBV12-4	CASSVAPSEQFF	TGTGCCAGCAGCGTAGCCCCCAGTGAGCAGTTCTTC
TRBD1	TRBJ1-2	.	TRBV6-5	CASSGGQGRGYTF	TGTGCCAGCAGCGGCGGACAGGGCCGAGGCTACACCTTC
.	TRBJ1-2	.	TRBV24-1	CATSDSSRRSGGSYTF	TGTGCCACCAGTGACTCCTCCCGAAGGTCCGGGGGGAGCTACACCTTC
TRBD1	TRBJ1-6	once	TRBV9	CASSVGQGSYNSPLHF	TGTGCCAGCAGCGTAGGACAGGGGTCCTATAATTCACCCCTCCACTTT
.	TRBJ1-5	few	TRBV28	CASSDRRSNQPQHF	TGTGCCAGCAGTGACAGGAGAAGCAATCAGCCCCAGCATTTT
TRBD2	TRBJ2-2	.	TRBV2	CASIRTSGGTGELFF	TGTGCCAGCATCCGGACTAGCGGGGGGACCGGGGAGCTGTTTTTT
.	TRBJ1-6	.	TRBV5-1	CASSKEGGYSPLHF	TGCGCCAGCAGCAAGGAAGGGGGTTACTCACCCCTCCACTTT
.	TRBJ1-2	.	TRBV6-1	CASSETAFYGYTF	TGTGCCAGCAGTGAGACAGCCTTCTATGGCTACACCTTC
.	TRBJ2-1	many	TRBV28	CASSLLAFYNEQFF	TGTGCCAGCAGTTTGCTAGCGTTCTACAATGAGCAGTTCTTC
TRBD2	TRBJ2-6	.	TRBV4-2	CASSHPIGGSGANVLTF	TGTGCCAGCAGCCACCCTATCGGGGGGTCTGGGGCCAACGTCCTGACTTTC